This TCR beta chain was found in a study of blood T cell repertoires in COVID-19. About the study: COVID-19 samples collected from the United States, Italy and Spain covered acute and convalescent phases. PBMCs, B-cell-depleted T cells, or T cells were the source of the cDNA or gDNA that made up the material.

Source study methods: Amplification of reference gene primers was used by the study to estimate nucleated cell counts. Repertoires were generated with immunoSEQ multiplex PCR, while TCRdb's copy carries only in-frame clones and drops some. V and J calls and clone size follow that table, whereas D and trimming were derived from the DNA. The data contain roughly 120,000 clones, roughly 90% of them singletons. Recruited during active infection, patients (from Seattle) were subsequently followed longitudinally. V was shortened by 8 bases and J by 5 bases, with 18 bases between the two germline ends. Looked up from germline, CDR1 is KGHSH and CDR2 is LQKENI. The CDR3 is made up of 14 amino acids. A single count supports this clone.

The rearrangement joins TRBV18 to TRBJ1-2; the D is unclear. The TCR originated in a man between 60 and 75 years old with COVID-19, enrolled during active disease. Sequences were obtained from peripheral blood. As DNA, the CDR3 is TGTGCCAGCCATCCAACATCCCCCCCTTATGGCTACACCTTC. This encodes CASHPTSPPYGYTF.